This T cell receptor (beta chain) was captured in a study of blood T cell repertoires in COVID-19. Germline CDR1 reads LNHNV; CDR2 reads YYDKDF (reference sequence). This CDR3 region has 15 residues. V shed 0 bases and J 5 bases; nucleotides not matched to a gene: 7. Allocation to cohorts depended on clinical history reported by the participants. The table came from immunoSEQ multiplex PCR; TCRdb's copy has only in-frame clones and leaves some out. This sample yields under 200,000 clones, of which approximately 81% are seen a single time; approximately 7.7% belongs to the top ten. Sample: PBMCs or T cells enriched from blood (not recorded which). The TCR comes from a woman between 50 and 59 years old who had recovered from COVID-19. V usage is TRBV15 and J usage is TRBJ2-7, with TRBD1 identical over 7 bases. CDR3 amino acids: CATSRDRTGNNEQYF. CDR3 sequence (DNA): TGTGCCACCAGCAGAGACCGGACAGGTAACAACGAGCAGTACTTC. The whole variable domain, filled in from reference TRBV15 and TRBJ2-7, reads DAMVIQNPRYQVTQFGKPVTLSCSQTLNHNVMYWYQQKSSQAPKLLFHYYDKDFNNEADTPDNFQSRRPNTSFCFLDIRSPGLGDTAMYLCATSRDRTGNNEQYFGPGTRLTVT.